This is a list of T cell receptor beta chains from one sample in a study of blood T cells in healthy people across ages. One entry per CDR3 protein results from TCRdb running MiXCR on the 5' RACE reads. The profile shows roughly 640,000 distinct CDR3 sequences, less than 35% of them singletons. The sequencing input was blood. These receptors originate from a woman of 80 years or more in good health. Each CDR3 is given with its conserved first and last residue. The D gene is left open where the match is weak. Clone size, where shown, is once, few, many, or a class for clones that have expanded.

DNA	CDR3	V	D	length	J	size
TGCGCCAGCAGCCTGGGACTGGAAACCGGGGAGCGGTTTTTT	CASSLGLETGERFF	TRBV5-1	.	14	TRBJ2-2	few
TGTGCCAGCAGCTTAGATAGGATATCACCCCTCCACTTT	CASSLDRISPLHF	TRBV11-2	.	13	TRBJ1-6	.
TGTGCCAGCAGCTTAGCGCGGGCAGATACGCAGTATTTT	CASSLARADTQYF	TRBV7-3	.	13	TRBJ2-3	many
TGCAGTGCTAGGCCCCTCGGGACAGGGGATGTGAGCTACACCTTC	CSARPLGTGDVSYTF	TRBV20-1	TRBD1	15	TRBJ1-2	many
TGTGCCAGCAGCTATCTATTAGGGAGCACAGATACGCAGTATTTT	CASSYLLGSTDTQYF	TRBV5-4	.	15	TRBJ2-3	once
TGCGCCAGCAGCGTAGGACTAGCGGGCTTCTACGAGCAGTACTTC	CASSVGLAGFYEQYF	TRBV5-1	TRBD2	15	TRBJ2-7	many
TGCAGTGCCATTCGGGACGGTAATGAAAAACTGTTTTTT	CSAIRDGNEKLFF	TRBV20-1	.	13	TRBJ1-4	.
TGCAGTGCTAGTGCCGGGACTAGCAGCACAGATACGCAGTATTTT	CSASAGTSSTDTQYF	TRBV20-1	TRBD2	15	TRBJ2-3	many
TGTGCCAGCAGCCCTCGAGTAGGTGAGCAGTTCTTC	CASSPRVGEQFF	TRBV3-1	.	12	TRBJ2-1	many
TGTGCCAGCAGCTTATATCGGGGGGCCTACGAGCAGTACTTC	CASSLYRGAYEQYF	TRBV11-2	TRBD2	14	TRBJ2-7	many
TGTGCCAGCAGCTTAACAGGGACAACCACTGAAGCTTTCTTT	CASSLTGTTTEAFF	TRBV7-3	.	14	TRBJ1-1	.
TGCGCCAGCAGCGCTTCGGGACTAGAGGCTTATAGTACGCAGTATTTT	CASSASGLEAYSTQYF	TRBV5-1	TRBD2	16	TRBJ2-3	.
TGTGCCAGCACCGTGCCGGCGACTGAAGCTTTCTTT	CASTVPATEAFF	TRBV28	.	12	TRBJ1-1	few
TGCGCCAGCAGCCTACCGGGACAGGGATATGAAAAACTGTTTTTT	CASSLPGQGYEKLFF	TRBV5-1	TRBD1	15	TRBJ1-4	.
TGTGCCAGCAGCTGGATTCCCGGGACCTACGAGCAGTACTTC	CASSWIPGTYEQYF	TRBV7-2	.	14	TRBJ2-7	many
TGTGCCAGCAGTTCCCTACACCTGGGGAGGTGGAACACTGAAGCTTTCTTT	CASSSLHLGRWNTEAFF	TRBV7-9	.	17	TRBJ1-1	.
TGTGCCAGCAGCCCGGACCGAGATCAGCCCCAGCATTTT	CASSPDRDQPQHF	TRBV6-2/TRBV6-3	.	13	TRBJ1-5	few
TGCAGCATCCGGGACAGAACCTCTGAAGCTTTCTTT	CSIRDRTSEAFF	TRBV29-1	TRBD1	12	TRBJ1-1	few
TGTGCCAGCAGTCGGCGAGCGGGGGTGAACACAGATACGCAGTATTTT	CASSRRAGVNTDTQYF	TRBV14	TRBD2	16	TRBJ2-3	many
TGCAGTGCTAGAGATGGTATGGGGGGTTCATACGAGCAGTACTTC	CSARDGMGGSYEQYF	TRBV20-1	.	15	TRBJ2-7	once